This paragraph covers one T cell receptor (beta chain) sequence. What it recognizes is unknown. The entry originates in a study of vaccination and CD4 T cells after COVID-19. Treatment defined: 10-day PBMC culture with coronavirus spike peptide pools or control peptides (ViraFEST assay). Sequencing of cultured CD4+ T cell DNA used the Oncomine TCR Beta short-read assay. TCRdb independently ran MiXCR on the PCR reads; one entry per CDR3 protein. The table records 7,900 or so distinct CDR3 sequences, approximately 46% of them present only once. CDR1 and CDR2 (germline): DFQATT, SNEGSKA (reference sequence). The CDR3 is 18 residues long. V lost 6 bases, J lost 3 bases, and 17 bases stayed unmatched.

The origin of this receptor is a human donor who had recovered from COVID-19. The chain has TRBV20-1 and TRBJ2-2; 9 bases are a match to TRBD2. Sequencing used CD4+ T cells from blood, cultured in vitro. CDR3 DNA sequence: TGCAGTGCACAGGGACTAAGCGGGGGGACCCCGTACACCGGGGAGCTGTTTTTT. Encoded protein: CSAQGLSGGTPYTGELFF.